This T cell receptor beta chain was retrieved from a study of patients and donors after allogeneic stem cell transplantation. This clonotype was detected a few times. This CDR3 is 15 amino acids long. Trimming took off 7 bases at V and 2 bases at J, with 15 bases between the two ends. TCRdb reprocessed the RT-PCR reads with MiXCR, giving one entry per CDR3 protein. The sample comprises about 110,000 distinct CDR3 sequences, less than 45% of which are singletons, and around 25% rests with the top ten. The rearrangement uses TRBV12-3 or TRBV12-4 and TRBJ2-4; D may match TRBD1 or TRBD2 (5 bases each). The sample was blood, either unsorted or a sorted T cell fraction (not recorded which). The clonotype was recovered from a human donor who was either an allogeneic HSCT recipient or a stem cell or donor lymphocyte infusion donor (not recorded which). It is not recorded whose cells these are; they may come from a transplant donor. In DNA, the CDR3 is TGTGCCAGCACTAGGGACGGACCCTCCAAAAACATTCAGTACTTC. Protein sequence: CASTRDGPSKNIQYF.